A single sample gave rise to the 17 T cell receptor beta chains below, sequenced in a study of T cell changes during pregnancy in multiple sclerosis. Some clones are missing from TCRdb's copy, which holds only in-frame ones; the method was immunoSEQ multiplex PCR. The repertoire holds tens of thousands of clones, roughly nine tenths seen once, with approximately 0.4% in the top ten. The specimen comprised CD4+ T cells from peripheral blood mononuclear cells, sampled in the second trimester of pregnancy. These receptors came from a female donor in good health, enrolled as a control in a pregnancy study.

This chain uses TRBV5-1 with TRBJ1-4, with D perhaps matching TRBD1 (5 bases). Per germline, CDR1 SGHRS and CDR2 YFSETQ. V was shortened by 4 bases and J by 7 bases, with 14 bases between the two germline ends. This CDR3 has 14 residues. CDR3 in amino acids: CASSLDSIGEKLFF. DNA for the CDR3: TGCGCCAGCAGCCTAGACAGTATCGGTGAAAAACTGTTTTTT.

This clone showed up just a few times. The rearrangement links TRBV30 to TRBJ1-1; TRBD1 might be the D (5 bases). CDR3 size: 12 residues. Trimming removed 8 bases from V and 5 bases from J, with 15 bases in between. CDR1 and CDR2 (germline): GTSNPN, SVGIG (reference sequence). CDR3 residues: CAGGRGITEAFF. CDR3 DNA: TGTGCCGGGGGGAGAGGGATTACTGAAGCTTTCTTT.

The chain recombines TRBV7-9 with TRBJ1-5, with D perhaps TRBD1 (5 bases). V was clipped by 6 bases and J by 7 bases, with 13 bases between them. The CDR3 runs 13 residues. Germline V gene sequence: CDR1 SEHNR, CDR2 FQNEAQ (reference sequence). In DNA form, the CDR3 reads TGTGCCAGCAGTCGGGGGGGTTTGCAGCCCCAGCATTTT. This encodes CASSRGGLQPQHF.

This chain uses TRBV19 with TRBJ2-7, with 7 bases identical to TRBD1. The CDR3 is made up of 14 amino acids. CDR1 is LNHDA and CDR2 is SQIVND in the germline V gene (reference sequence). V trimming: 0 bases; J trimming: 3 bases; junction bases outside the gene matches: 2. CDR3 in DNA: TGTGCCAGTAGTATAGATCAGGGGGTCTACGAGCAGTACTTC. Encoded protein: CASSIDQGVYEQYF. Full variable domain (missing parts from reference TRBV19 and TRBJ2-7): DGGITQSPKYLFRKEGQNVTLSCEQNLNHDAMYWYRQDPGQGLRLIYYSQIVNDFQKGDIAEGYSVSREKKESFPLTVTSAQKNPTAFYLCASSIDQGVYEQYFGPGTRLTVT.

V gene TRBV4-1 combines with J gene TRBJ2-1; 8 nucleotides line up with TRBD1. CDR3 length equals 15 residues. CDR1 is MGHRA, CDR2 YSYEKL, per germline. The junction had 6 bases not matched to a gene; V was cut back by 1 base and J by 7 bases. CDR3 bases: TGCGCCAGCAGCCAAGTTGGCAGGGGGCTGAATGAGCAGTTCTTC. Amino acid sequence: CASSQVGRGLNEQFF.

The chain links TRBV20-1 to TRBJ2-7; D not resolved. Germline V gene lookup returns CDR1 DFQATT and CDR2 SNEGSKA (reference sequence). V gave up 6 bases and J gave up 6 bases, with 9 bases separating them. CDR3 length: 10 residues. CDR3 region: CSATQVEQYF. CDR3 DNA: TGCAGTGCCACCCAGGTCGAGCAGTACTTC.

This clone has only one observation. V gene TRBV7-2 combines with J gene TRBJ2-3; tentatively, D is TRBD1 (5 bases). The CDR3 sequence is 14 residues long. Germline CDR1 SGHTA, CDR2 FQGNSA. V was pared by 3 bases and J by 3 bases, with 10 bases between. The DNA for the CDR3 is TGTGCCAGCAGCTTCTCAGGGATAACAGATACGCAGTATTTT. The encoded protein is CASSFSGITDTQYF.

J is TRBJ2-1 and V is TRBV25-1; tentatively, D is TRBD2 (6 bases). Trimming removed 5 bases at V and 10 bases at J, with 15 bases between. Germline CDR1 reads MGHDK; CDR2 reads SYGVNS. There are 13 residues in the CDR3. The CDR3 loop reads CASSNPGAQEQFF. The CDR3 bases are TGTGCCAGCAGTAATCCGGGAGCTCAAGAGCAGTTCTTC.

CDR3: CASRGTSGRGETQYF. The CDR3 coding sequence is TGTGCCAGCAGGGGGACTAGCGGGAGGGGGGAGACCCAGTACTTC. The rearrangement joins TRBV27 to TRBJ2-5; 16 bases are a match to TRBD2. The CDR3 runs 15 residues. The trim removed 6 bases at V and 5 bases at J, leaving 3 bases unmatched. Germline V gene lookup returns CDR1 MNHEY and CDR2 SMNVEV (reference sequence).

Regarding this clone: At one boundary the junction diverges from the germline segment, which might be a read error. The chain recombines TRBV7-2 with TRBJ2-3; 9 nucleotides line up with TRBD2. The CDR3 spans 15 residues. The germline V gene has CDR1 SGHTA and CDR2 FQGNSA. CDR3 residues: CVSSFQRGGTDTQYF. The CDR3 DNA sequence: TGTGTCAGCAGCTTCCAGCGGGGGGGCACAGATACGCAGTATTTT.

The chain joins TRBV18 to TRBJ2-3, with D perhaps matching TRBD1 (5 bases). The V and J ends lost 0 bases and 2 bases respectively, with 15 bases between them. The CDR3 extends over 17 amino acids. Germline values: CDR1 KGHSH, CDR2 LQKENI. The CDR3 loop is CASSPPDPRATTDTQYF. The CDR3 coding sequence is TGTGCCAGCTCACCACCGGACCCCAGGGCAACCACAGATACGCAGTATTTT. Full variable domain (remainder filled in from reference TRBV18 and TRBJ2-3): NAGVMQNPRHLVRRRGQEARLRCSPMKGHSHVYWYRQLPEEGLKFMVYLQKENIIDESGMPKERFSAEFPKEGPSILRIQQVVRGDSAAYFCASSPPDPRATTDTQYFGPGTRLTVL.

This chain uses TRBV2 with TRBJ2-7; 7 positions match TRBD1. This CDR3 spans 13 amino acids. The J segment lost 6 bases and the V segment lost 5 bases, leaving 7 bases of the junction unmatched. Germline V gene data show CDR1 as SNHLY and CDR2 as FYNNEI. The CDR3 DNA follows: TGTGCCAGCAGTCAGGACAGGTCTTTCGAGCAGTACTTC. This codes for CASSQDRSFEQYF.

This clone was observed a single time. The chain is built from TRBV19 and TRBJ2-2; 7 positions agree with TRBD1. Unmatched junction bases numbered 4, after V lost 3 bases and J lost 0 bases. CDR1 is LNHDA, CDR2 SQIVND, per germline (reference sequence). The CDR3 consists of 16 residues. CDR3 region: CASSIRGTANTGELFF. The CDR3 DNA is TGTGCCAGTAGTATCAGGGGGACGGCGAACACCGGGGAGCTGTTTTTT.

CDR3 sequence (DNA): TGCGCCAGCAGCCCGACAGAAGAGAACACTGAAGCTTTCTTT. Protein: CASSPTEENTEAFF. V is TRBV5-1 and J is TRBJ1-1; D possibly corresponds to TRBD1 (5 bases). Trimming cost V 4 bases and J 1 base, with 11 bases left between them. The CDR3 is made up of 14 amino acids. Per the germline V gene, CDR1 is SGHRS and CDR2 is YFSETQ.

This chain uses TRBV7-2 with TRBJ1-5, with 11 bases matching TRBD1. Per germline, CDR1 SGHTA and CDR2 FQGNSA. With V trimmed by 5 bases and J by 2 bases, 5 bases remained unmatched. The CDR3 length is 16 residues. The CDR3 protein is CASSARDRGGNQPQHF. Here the CDR3 DNA reads TGTGCCAGCAGCGCCCGGGACAGGGGGGGCAATCAGCCCCAGCATTTT.

The rearrangement joins TRBV14 to TRBJ2-6; D is undetermined. Trimming removed 0 bases at V and 0 bases at J, with 15 bases between. Germline-derived CDR1 and CDR2 are SGHDN and FVKESK. The CDR3 is 19 amino acids. The CDR3 region is CASSQDTVRSVSGANVLTF. In DNA, the CDR3 is TGTGCCAGCAGCCAAGATACCGTCAGGTCCGTCTCTGGGGCCAACGTCCTGACTTTC. Using reference TRBV14 and TRBJ2-6 for the parts outside the CDR3, the full variable domain is EAGVTQFPSHSVIEKGQTVTLRCDPISGHDNLYWYRRVMGKEIKFLLHFVKESKQDESGMPNNRFLAERTGGTYSTLKVQPAELEDSGVYFCASSQDTVRSVSGANVLTFGAGSRLTVL.

CDR3 sequence reads: CASSAQGVTEAFF. The CDR3, as DNA: TGTGCCAGCAGCGCACAGGGGGTCACTGAAGCTTTCTTT. V usage is TRBV7-2 and J usage is TRBJ1-1; 8 positions agree with TRBD1. The trim removed 5 bases at V and 4 bases at J, leaving 3 bases unmatched. The CDR3 runs to 13 residues. CDR1 SGHTA and CDR2 FQGNSA come from the germline V gene.